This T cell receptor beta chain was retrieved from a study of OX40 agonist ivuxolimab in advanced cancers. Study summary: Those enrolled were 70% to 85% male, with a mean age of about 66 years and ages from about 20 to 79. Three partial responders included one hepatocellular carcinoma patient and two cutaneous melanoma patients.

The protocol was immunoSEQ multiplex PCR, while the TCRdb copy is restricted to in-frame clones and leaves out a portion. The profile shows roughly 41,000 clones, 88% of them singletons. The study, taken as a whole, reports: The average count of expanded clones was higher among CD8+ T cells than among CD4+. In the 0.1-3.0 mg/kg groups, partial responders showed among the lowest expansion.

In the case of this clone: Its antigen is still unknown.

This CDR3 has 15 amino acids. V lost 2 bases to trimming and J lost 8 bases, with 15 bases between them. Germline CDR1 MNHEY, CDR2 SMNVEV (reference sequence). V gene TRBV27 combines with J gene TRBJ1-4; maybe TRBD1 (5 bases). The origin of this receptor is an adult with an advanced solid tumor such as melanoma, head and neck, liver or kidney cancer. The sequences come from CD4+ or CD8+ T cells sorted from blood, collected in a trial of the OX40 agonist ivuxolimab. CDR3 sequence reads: CASSLRGKGSEKLFF. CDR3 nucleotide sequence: TGTGCCAGCAGTTTACGGGGCAAGGGCAGCGAAAAACTGTTTTTT.